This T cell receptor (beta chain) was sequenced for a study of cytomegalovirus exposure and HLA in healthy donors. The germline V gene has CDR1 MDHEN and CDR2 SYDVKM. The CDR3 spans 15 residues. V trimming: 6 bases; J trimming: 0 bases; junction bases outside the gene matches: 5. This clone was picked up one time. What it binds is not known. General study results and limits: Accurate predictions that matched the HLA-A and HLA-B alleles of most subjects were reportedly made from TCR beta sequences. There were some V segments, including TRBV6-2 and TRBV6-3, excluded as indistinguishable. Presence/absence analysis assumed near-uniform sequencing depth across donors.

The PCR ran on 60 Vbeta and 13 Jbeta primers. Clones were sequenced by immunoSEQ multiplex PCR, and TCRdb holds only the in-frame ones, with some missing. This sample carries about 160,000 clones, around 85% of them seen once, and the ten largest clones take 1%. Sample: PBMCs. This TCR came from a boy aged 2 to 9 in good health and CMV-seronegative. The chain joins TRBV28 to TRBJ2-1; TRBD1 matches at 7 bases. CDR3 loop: CASRRGTVSYNEQFF. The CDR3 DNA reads TGTGCCAGCAGAAGAGGGACAGTCTCCTACAATGAGCAGTTCTTC. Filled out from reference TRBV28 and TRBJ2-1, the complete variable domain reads DVKVTQSSRYLVKRTGEKVFLECVQDMDHENMFWYRQDPGLGLRLIYFSYDVKMKEKGDIPEGYSVSREKKERFSLILESASTNQTSMYLCASRRGTVSYNEQFFGPGTRLTVL.